These T cell receptor beta chains were read from a single sample in a study of cytomegalovirus exposure and HLA in healthy donors. Here immunoSEQ multiplex PCR was the method, and the copy in TCRdb shows in-frame clones only, minus some. The sample lists approximately 100,000 clones, less than 9.5% occurring once. Sequencing input: PBMCs. The receptor set was obtained from a man in his forties or fifties in good health and CMV-seropositive. CDR3s include the opening cysteine and the closing phenylalanine or tryptophan. Each record gives: J gene, clone size, D gene, CDR3 length, V gene, CDR3 protein, CDR3 DNA. A D gene is named only where the DNA matches it firmly. A clone size is listed for some rows: how often the clone was seen (once, few, many), or a class if it is expanded.

J gene: TRBJ2-1
clone size: few
D gene: TRBD2
CDR3 length: 15
V gene: TRBV5-1
CDR3 protein: CASSITSGSYNEQFF
CDR3 DNA: TGCGCCAGCAGCATAACTAGCGGGAGCTACAATGAGCAGTTCTTC

J gene: TRBJ1-5
clone size: -
D gene: TRBD1
CDR3 length: 15
V gene: TRBV6-1
CDR3 protein: CASSDQGAGNQPQHF
CDR3 DNA: TGTGCCAGCAGTGACCAGGGGGCTGGGAATCAGCCCCAGCATTTT

J gene: TRBJ2-2
clone size: few
D gene: -
CDR3 length: 15
V gene: TRBV5-1
CDR3 protein: CASSLVTANTGELFF
CDR3 DNA: TGCGCCAGCAGCTTGGTTACAGCGAACACCGGGGAGCTGTTTTTT

J gene: TRBJ2-7
clone size: -
D gene: -
CDR3 length: 12
V gene: TRBV7-9
CDR3 protein: CASTKGAGEQYF
CDR3 DNA: TGTGCCAGCACGAAGGGGGCGGGGGAGCAGTACTTC

J gene: TRBJ2-3
clone size: few
D gene: -
CDR3 length: 15
V gene: TRBV27
CDR3 protein: CASSSARKVTDTQYF
CDR3 DNA: TGTGCCAGCAGTTCAGCGAGAAAGGTCACAGATACGCAGTATTTT

J gene: TRBJ2-7
clone size: few
D gene: -
CDR3 length: 15
V gene: TRBV6-5
CDR3 protein: CASSYSSRGSYEQYF
CDR3 DNA: TGTGCCAGCAGTTACTCCAGCAGGGGCTCCTACGAGCAGTACTTC

J gene: TRBJ2-5
clone size: few
D gene: TRBD1
CDR3 length: 14
V gene: TRBV7-2
CDR3 protein: CASSPQGIEETQYF
CDR3 DNA: TGTGCCAGCAGCCCACAGGGGATCGAGGAGACCCAGTACTTC

J gene: TRBJ1-5
clone size: -
D gene: TRBD1
CDR3 length: 19
V gene: TRBV28
CDR3 protein: CASSTPTQPGQGLNQPQHF
CDR3 DNA: TGTGCCAGCAGTACACCCACTCAGCCGGGACAGGGGTTGAATCAGCCCCAGCATTTT

J gene: TRBJ2-5
clone size: few
D gene: TRBD2
CDR3 length: 16
V gene: TRBV27
CDR3 protein: CASSSALAGGQETQYF
CDR3 DNA: TGTGCCAGCAGTTCGGCCTTAGCGGGCGGCCAAGAGACCCAGTACTTC

J gene: TRBJ2-7
clone size: many
D gene: -
CDR3 length: 15
V gene: TRBV5-6
CDR3 protein: CASSLDLNKYYEQYF
CDR3 DNA: TGTGCCAGCAGCTTGGATCTAAATAAGTACTACGAGCAGTACTTC

J gene: TRBJ2-5
clone size: -
D gene: -
CDR3 length: 14
V gene: TRBV5-6
CDR3 protein: CASSSLDSPKTQYF
CDR3 DNA: TGTGCCAGCAGCTCGTTGGACTCGCCCAAGACCCAGTACTTC

J gene: TRBJ2-7
clone size: few
D gene: -
CDR3 length: 16
V gene: TRBV21-1
CDR3 protein: CASSVGDRVPPYEQYF
CDR3 DNA: TGTGCCAGCAGCGTTGGGGACAGGGTCCCCCCCTACGAGCAGTACTTC

J gene: TRBJ2-1
clone size: few
D gene: TRBD2
CDR3 length: 15
V gene: TRBV11-2
CDR3 protein: CASGRTSGLYNEQFF
CDR3 DNA: TGTGCCAGCGGGCGGACTAGCGGGCTATACAATGAGCAGTTCTTC

J gene: TRBJ2-7
clone size: -
D gene: TRBD2
CDR3 length: 17
V gene: TRBV11-2
CDR3 protein: CASSLGPSGSPNYEQYF
CDR3 DNA: TGTGCCAGCAGCTTAGGTCCCAGCGGGAGTCCCAACTACGAGCAGTACTTC

J gene: TRBJ2-3
clone size: few
D gene: TRBD2
CDR3 length: 15
V gene: TRBV19
CDR3 protein: CASKPGLGETDTQYF
CDR3 DNA: TGTGCCAGTAAACCGGGACTAGGGGAGACAGATACGCAGTATTTT

J gene: TRBJ1-1
clone size: few
D gene: -
CDR3 length: 13
V gene: TRBV11-2
CDR3 protein: CASSRSLRTEAFF
CDR3 DNA: TGTGCCAGCAGCCGATCCCTGAGGACTGAAGCTTTCTTT

J gene: TRBJ2-5
clone size: few
D gene: TRBD1
CDR3 length: 16
V gene: TRBV18
CDR3 protein: CASSPNQGTVQETQYF
CDR3 DNA: TGTGCCAGCTCACCGAACCAGGGGACAGTCCAAGAGACCCAGTACTTC

J gene: TRBJ1-1
clone size: few
D gene: -
CDR3 length: 17
V gene: TRBV30
CDR3 protein: CAWSVRARRFVDTEAFF
CDR3 DNA: TGTGCCTGGAGTGTGCGGGCAAGGCGGTTTGTAGACACTGAAGCTTTCTTT

J gene: TRBJ2-1
clone size: few
D gene: -
CDR3 length: 15
V gene: TRBV29-1
CDR3 protein: CSVEDGDSTGDEQFF
CDR3 DNA: TGCAGCGTTGAAGACGGGGACTCGACTGGAGATGAGCAGTTCTTC

J gene: TRBJ1-4
clone size: -
D gene: -
CDR3 length: 14
V gene: TRBV6-5
CDR3 protein: CASSSRGQNEKLFF
CDR3 DNA: TGTGCCAGCAGTTCTCGGGGTCAAAATGAAAAACTGTTTTTT

J gene: TRBJ2-3
clone size: -
D gene: TRBD1
CDR3 length: 12
V gene: TRBV2
CDR3 protein: CAGGQASDTQYF
CDR3 DNA: TGTGCCGGGGGACAGGCCTCAGATACGCAGTATTTT

J gene: TRBJ2-1
clone size: -
D gene: -
CDR3 length: 13
V gene: TRBV5-4
CDR3 protein: CATRDKIYNEQFF
CDR3 DNA: TGTGCCACCAGAGACAAGATCTACAATGAGCAGTTCTTC

J gene: TRBJ1-1
clone size: -
D gene: -
CDR3 length: 13
V gene: TRBV7-2
CDR3 protein: CASKTYMNTEAFF
CDR3 DNA: TGTGCCAGCAAGACATACATGAACACTGAAGCTTTCTTT

J gene: TRBJ2-3
clone size: -
D gene: TRBD2
CDR3 length: 14
V gene: TRBV28
CDR3 protein: CASSSGGSADTQYF
CDR3 DNA: TGTGCCAGCAGTTCGGGAGGGTCTGCAGATACGCAGTATTTT

J gene: TRBJ1-2
clone size: few
D gene: -
CDR3 length: 10
V gene: TRBV28
CDR3 protein: CAVGRGGYTF
CDR3 DNA: TGTGCCGTGGGGCGCGGAGGCTACACCTTC

J gene: TRBJ2-1
clone size: few
D gene: TRBD1
CDR3 length: 14
V gene: TRBV29-1
CDR3 protein: CSVEGGQGADEQFF
CDR3 DNA: TGCAGCGTTGAGGGCGGGCAGGGGGCCGATGAGCAGTTCTTC

J gene: TRBJ2-2
clone size: -
D gene: -
CDR3 length: 13
V gene: TRBV19
CDR3 protein: CASSIKRPGELFF
CDR3 DNA: TGTGCCAGTAGTATTAAGAGGCCCGGGGAGCTGTTTTTT

J gene: TRBJ2-7
clone size: few
D gene: TRBD1
CDR3 length: 15
V gene: TRBV6-5
CDR3 protein: CASCETGGAGRGQYF
CDR3 DNA: TGTGCCAGCTGCGAAACAGGGGGCGCCGGTCGGGGGCAGTACTTC

J gene: TRBJ2-1
clone size: -
D gene: -
CDR3 length: 11
V gene: TRBV19
CDR3 protein: CASTPVSEQFF
CDR3 DNA: TGTGCCAGTACCCCGGTGAGTGAGCAGTTCTTC

J gene: TRBJ1-4
clone size: medium-sized
D gene: -
CDR3 length: 12
V gene: TRBV6-6
CDR3 protein: CASKGANEKLFF
CDR3 DNA: TGTGCCAGCAAAGGAGCTAATGAAAAACTGTTTTTT

J gene: TRBJ2-1
clone size: once
D gene: -
CDR3 length: 13
V gene: TRBV7-3
CDR3 protein: CASSRGTGNEQFF
CDR3 DNA: TGTGCCAGCAGCCGAGGGACTGGGAATGAGCAGTTCTTC

J gene: TRBJ2-7
clone size: few
D gene: TRBD2
CDR3 length: 13
V gene: TRBV19
CDR3 protein: CASSSLANYEQYF
CDR3 DNA: TGTGCCAGTAGCTCACTAGCGAACTACGAGCAGTACTTC

J gene: TRBJ1-2
clone size: -
D gene: TRBD1
CDR3 length: 16
V gene: TRBV5-4
CDR3 protein: CASSLGDRGRMYGYTF
CDR3 DNA: TGTGCCAGCAGCTTGGGGGACAGGGGGCGGATGTATGGCTACACCTTC

J gene: TRBJ1-2
clone size: few
D gene: TRBD1
CDR3 length: 13
V gene: TRBV6-5
CDR3 protein: CASSAGQGIGYTF
CDR3 DNA: TGTGCCAGCAGTGCGGGACAGGGAATTGGCTACACCTTC

J gene: TRBJ2-2
clone size: many
D gene: TRBD1
CDR3 length: 13
V gene: TRBV29-1
CDR3 protein: CSVGTGNTGELFF
CDR3 DNA: TGCAGCGTCGGGACAGGGAACACCGGGGAGCTGTTTTTT

J gene: TRBJ1-5
clone size: few
D gene: TRBD1
CDR3 length: 15
V gene: TRBV9
CDR3 protein: CASSPDLGQGQPQHF
CDR3 DNA: TGTGCCAGCAGCCCCGACTTGGGACAGGGCCAGCCCCAGCATTTT

J gene: TRBJ1-1
clone size: few
D gene: -
CDR3 length: 10
V gene: TRBV2
CDR3 protein: CASSDLEAFF
CDR3 DNA: TGTGCCAGCAGTGATCTTGAAGCTTTCTTT

J gene: TRBJ2-7
clone size: -
D gene: TRBD2
CDR3 length: 14
V gene: TRBV9
CDR3 protein: CASSPGGGTYEQYF
CDR3 DNA: TGTGCCAGCAGCCCCGGGGGGGGCACCTACGAGCAGTACTTC

J gene: TRBJ1-1
clone size: -
D gene: TRBD1
CDR3 length: 19
V gene: TRBV28
CDR3 protein: CASSFPRADRGSMNTEAFF
CDR3 DNA: TGTGCCAGCAGTTTCCCTCGCGCCGACAGGGGATCTATGAACACTGAAGCTTTCTTT

J gene: TRBJ1-5
clone size: many
D gene: TRBD1
CDR3 length: 14
V gene: TRBV28
CDR3 protein: CASSLDRGRQPQHF
CDR3 DNA: TGTGCCAGCAGTTTAGACAGGGGCCGGCAGCCCCAGCATTTT

J gene: TRBJ1-5
clone size: -
D gene: -
CDR3 length: 12
V gene: TRBV7-9
CDR3 protein: CASSGGSQPQHF
CDR3 DNA: TGTGCCAGCAGCGGGGGGAGTCAGCCCCAGCATTTT

J gene: TRBJ2-3
clone size: few
D gene: -
CDR3 length: 16
V gene: TRBV19
CDR3 protein: CASSIGGASSTDTQYF
CDR3 DNA: TGTGCCAGTAGTATCGGAGGGGCTTCTAGCACAGATACGCAGTATTTT

J gene: TRBJ1-1
clone size: few
D gene: TRBD1
CDR3 length: 16
V gene: TRBV27
CDR3 protein: CASSVGTGRGNTEAFF
CDR3 DNA: TGTGCCAGCAGTGTAGGGACAGGGCGGGGGAACACTGAAGCTTTCTTT

J gene: TRBJ2-1
clone size: -
D gene: -
CDR3 length: 15
V gene: TRBV7-9
CDR3 protein: CASSLLRERVNEQFF
CDR3 DNA: TGTGCCAGCAGCTTACTCCGGGAGAGGGTTAATGAGCAGTTCTTC

J gene: TRBJ1-3
clone size: -
D gene: -
CDR3 length: 13
V gene: TRBV25-1
CDR3 protein: CASSAGSGNTIYF
CDR3 DNA: TGTGCCAGCAGTGCCGGCTCTGGAAACACCATATATTTT

J gene: TRBJ2-2
clone size: few
D gene: -
CDR3 length: 14
V gene: TRBV19
CDR3 protein: CASSISTITGELFF
CDR3 DNA: TGTGCCAGTAGTATCTCTACTATCACCGGGGAGCTGTTTTTT

J gene: TRBJ2-1
clone size: -
D gene: TRBD2
CDR3 length: 13
V gene: TRBV5-4
CDR3 protein: CASSSREGNEQFF
CDR3 DNA: TGTGCCAGCAGCTCGCGGGAGGGAAATGAGCAGTTCTTC

J gene: TRBJ2-1
clone size: -
D gene: -
CDR3 length: 15
V gene: TRBV7-2
CDR3 protein: CASSPGGSGTNEQFF
CDR3 DNA: TGTGCCAGCAGCCCAGGGGGTAGCGGGACTAATGAGCAGTTCTTC

J gene: TRBJ1-1
clone size: few
D gene: -
CDR3 length: 14
V gene: TRBV5-5
CDR3 protein: CASSPPPVNTEAFF
CDR3 DNA: TGTGCCAGCAGCCCACCCCCAGTTAACACTGAAGCTTTCTTT

J gene: TRBJ2-3
clone size: few
D gene: -
CDR3 length: 16
V gene: TRBV7-8
CDR3 protein: CASSFPPFSGTDTQYF
CDR3 DNA: TGTGCCAGCAGCTTTCCCCCGTTTTCGGGCACAGATACGCAGTATTTT

J gene: TRBJ2-6
clone size: few
D gene: -
CDR3 length: 15
V gene: TRBV7-3
CDR3 protein: CASSERSSGANVLTF
CDR3 DNA: TGTGCCAGCAGTGAGAGGAGCTCTGGGGCCAACGTCCTGACTTTC

J gene: TRBJ2-3
clone size: many
D gene: TRBD2
CDR3 length: 15
V gene: TRBV7-3
CDR3 protein: CASSLRREDTDTQYF
CDR3 DNA: TGTGCCAGCAGCTTACGCCGGGAGGACACAGATACGCAGTATTTT

J gene: TRBJ2-2
clone size: -
D gene: TRBD2
CDR3 length: 15
V gene: TRBV30
CDR3 protein: CAWILAGGPPGELFF
CDR3 DNA: TGTGCCTGGATCCTAGCGGGAGGACCCCCCGGGGAGCTGTTTTTT

J gene: TRBJ2-1
clone size: -
D gene: TRBD2
CDR3 length: 15
V gene: TRBV2
CDR3 protein: CASSQEELAGHEQFF
CDR3 DNA: TGTGCCAGCAGCCAGGAGGAACTAGCGGGACATGAGCAGTTCTTC